This T cell receptor (beta chain) was recovered during a study of OX40 agonist ivuxolimab in advanced cancers. Study information: Prior therapy, whether anti-PD-1, anti-PD-L1 or anti-CTLA-4, was allowed, and 35% to 40% had some.

Findings of the study overall: Partial responders at 0.1-3.0 mg/kg showed near-lowest clonal expansion. Clonal expansion from baseline to week 6 occurred in both CD4+ and CD8+ T cells.

The assay was immunoSEQ multiplex PCR, and TCRdb's table has in-frame clones only and misses some. This repertoire shows about 52,000 clones, 85% to 95% found once; its top ten account for approximately 25%. Germline-derived CDR1 and CDR2 are LNHDA and SQIVND (reference sequence). This CDR3 is built from 16 residues. V dropped 7 bases and J dropped 0 bases, with 13 bases sitting between them. Remarks on this clone: No antigen is known for it.

The rearrangement uses TRBV19 and TRBJ2-6, with D perhaps TRBD1 (5 bases). This TCR derives from an adult with an advanced solid tumor such as melanoma, head and neck, liver or kidney cancer. The input for sequencing was CD4+ or CD8+ T cells sorted from blood, taken in a trial of the OX40 agonist ivuxolimab. The DNA of the CDR3 is TGTGCCAGTACAGGGTCCATCCTCTCTGGGGCCAACGTCCTGACTTTC. It is translated as CASTGSILSGANVLTF.